This T cell receptor (beta chain) stems from a study of a mutant IDH1 vaccine in newly diagnosed glioma. The overall study: Across weeks 1, 3, 5, 7, 11, 15, 19 and 23, patients received a vaccination each time, eight in all. Treatment recipients were approximately 60% male and around 40% female, and their mean age was approximately 43 years.

With regard to this clone: Its specificity is unknown.

Regarding time point: week 11, during vaccination. Each vaccine dose was 300 ug of mutant IDH1 20-mer peptide, with topical imiquimod. Each donor presented with a new WHO grade 3 or 4 astrocytoma that tested IDH1-mutant and showed ATRX loss. Using immunoSEQ multiplex PCR, the repertoire was profiled, and TCRdb retains in-frame clones only, with some absent. Of some 52,000 clones in the sample, 90% to 95% were seen once. V was pared by 2 bases and J by 5 bases, with 12 bases between. Germline CDR1 reads MNHEY; CDR2 reads SVGAGI. The CDR3 is 14 residues long. The specimen was PBMCs, collected from a glioma patient whose treatment included an IDH1 peptide vaccine. The chain combines TRBV6-5 with TRBJ1-1; perhaps TRBD1 as D (6 bases). This sequence originates from a man aged 50-60 years with glioma. The CDR3 DNA sequence: TGTGCCAGCAGTTACGGGGGGCTGGGGACTGAAGCTTTCTTT. Its protein is CASSYGGLGTEAFF.